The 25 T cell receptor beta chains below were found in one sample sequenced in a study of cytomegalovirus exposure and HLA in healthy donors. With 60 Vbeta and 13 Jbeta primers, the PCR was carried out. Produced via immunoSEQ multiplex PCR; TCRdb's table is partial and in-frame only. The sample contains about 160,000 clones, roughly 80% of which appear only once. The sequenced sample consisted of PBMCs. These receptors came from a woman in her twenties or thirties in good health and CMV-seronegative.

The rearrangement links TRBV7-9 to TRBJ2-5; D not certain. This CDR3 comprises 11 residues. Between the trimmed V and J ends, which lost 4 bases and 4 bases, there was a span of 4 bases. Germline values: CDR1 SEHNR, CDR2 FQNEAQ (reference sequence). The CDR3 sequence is CASSSGETQYF. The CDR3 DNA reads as TGTGCCAGCAGCTCCGGAGAGACCCAGTACTTC. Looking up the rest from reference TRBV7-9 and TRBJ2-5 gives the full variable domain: DTGVSQNPRHKITKRGQNVTFRCDPISEHNRLYWYRQTLGQGPEFLTYFQNEAQLEKSRLLSDRFSAERPKGSFSTLEIQRTEQGDSAMYLCASSSGETQYFGPGTRLLVL.

CDR3 sequence (DNA): TGTGCCAGCAGCCTTGGAACGACAAAAGAGACCCAGTACTTC. It translates to CASSLGTTKETQYF. The V call is TRBV7-3, the J call TRBJ2-5; D ambiguous. Deletions cut 5 bases from V and 3 bases from J, with 13 bases between. Germline lookup yields CDR1 SGHTA and CDR2 FQGTGA. CDR3 length: 14 residues.

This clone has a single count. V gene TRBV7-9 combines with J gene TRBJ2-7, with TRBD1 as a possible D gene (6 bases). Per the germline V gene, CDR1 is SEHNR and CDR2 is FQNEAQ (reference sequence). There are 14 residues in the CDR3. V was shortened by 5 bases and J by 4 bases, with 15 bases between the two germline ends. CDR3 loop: CASSASGTRYEQYF. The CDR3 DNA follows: TGTGCCAGCAGCGCTTCCGGGACACGTTACGAGCAGTACTTC.

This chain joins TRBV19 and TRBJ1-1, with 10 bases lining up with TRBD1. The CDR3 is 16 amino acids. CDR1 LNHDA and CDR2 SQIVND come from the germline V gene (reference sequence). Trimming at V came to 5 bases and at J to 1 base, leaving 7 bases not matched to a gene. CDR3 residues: CASSRRQGAKNTEAFF. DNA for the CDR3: TGTGCCAGTAGTCGGAGACAGGGGGCTAAGAACACTGAAGCTTTCTTT.

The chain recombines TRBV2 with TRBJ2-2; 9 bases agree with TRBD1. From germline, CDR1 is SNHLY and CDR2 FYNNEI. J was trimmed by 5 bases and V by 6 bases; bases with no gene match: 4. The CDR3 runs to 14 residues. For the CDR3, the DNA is TGTGCCAGCAGCAAAGGACAGGGGACCGGGGAGCTGTTTTTT. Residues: CASSKGQGTGELFF.

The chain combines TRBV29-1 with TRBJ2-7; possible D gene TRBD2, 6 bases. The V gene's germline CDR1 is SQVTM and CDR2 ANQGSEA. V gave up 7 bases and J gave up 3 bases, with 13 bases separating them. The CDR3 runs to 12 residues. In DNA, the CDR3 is TGCAGCGCCGGGCGGGACTTCTACGAGCAGTACTTC. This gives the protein CSAGRDFYEQYF.

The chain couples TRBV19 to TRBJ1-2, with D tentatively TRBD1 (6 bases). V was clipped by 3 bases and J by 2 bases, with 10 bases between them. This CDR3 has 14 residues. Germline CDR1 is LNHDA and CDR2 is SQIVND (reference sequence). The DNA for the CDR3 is TGTGCCAGTAGTATTCAGGGGTTCAACTATGGCTACACCTTC. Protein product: CASSIQGFNYGYTF.

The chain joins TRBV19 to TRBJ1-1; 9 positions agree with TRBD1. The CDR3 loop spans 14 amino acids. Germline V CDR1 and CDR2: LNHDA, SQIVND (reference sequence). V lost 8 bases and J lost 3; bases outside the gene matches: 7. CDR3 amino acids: CASAIGQGYTEAFF. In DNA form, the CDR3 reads TGTGCCAGTGCCATCGGACAGGGGTACACTGAAGCTTTCTTT.

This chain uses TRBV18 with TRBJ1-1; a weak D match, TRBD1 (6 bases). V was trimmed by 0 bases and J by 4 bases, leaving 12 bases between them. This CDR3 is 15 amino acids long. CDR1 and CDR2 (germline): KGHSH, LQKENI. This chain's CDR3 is CASSPPGARGTEAFF. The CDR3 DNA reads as TGTGCCAGCTCACCACCGGGGGCCCGGGGCACTGAAGCTTTCTTT.

The CDR3 nucleotides are TGTGCCAGCTCACCTGGACAGAACACCGGGGAGCTGTTTTTT. Its translation is CASSPGQNTGELFF. The chain uses TRBV18 and TRBJ2-2; weak D call: TRBD1 (5 bases). In germline, CDR1 is KGHSH, CDR2 LQKENI. Trimming cost V 3 bases and J 1 base, with 6 bases left between them. This CDR3 comprises 14 residues.

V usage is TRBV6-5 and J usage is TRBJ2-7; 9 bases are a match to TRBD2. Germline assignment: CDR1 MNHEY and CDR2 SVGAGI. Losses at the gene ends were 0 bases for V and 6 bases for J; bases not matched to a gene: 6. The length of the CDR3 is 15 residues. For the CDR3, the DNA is TGTGCCAGCAGTTACTCCGGGACTAGCCCCCTCGAGCAGTACTTC. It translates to CASSYSGTSPLEQYF.

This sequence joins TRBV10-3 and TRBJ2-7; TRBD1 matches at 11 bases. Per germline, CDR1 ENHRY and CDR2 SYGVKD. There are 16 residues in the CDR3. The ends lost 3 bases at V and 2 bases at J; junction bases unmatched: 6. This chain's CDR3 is CAISEDRDRGAYEQYF. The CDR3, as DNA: TGTGCCATCAGTGAAGACCGGGACAGGGGGGCCTACGAGCAGTACTTC.

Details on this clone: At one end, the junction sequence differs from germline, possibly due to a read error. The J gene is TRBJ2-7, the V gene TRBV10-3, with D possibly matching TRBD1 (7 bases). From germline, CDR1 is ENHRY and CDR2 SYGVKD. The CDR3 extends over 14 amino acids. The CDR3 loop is CAISGTGDSYERYF. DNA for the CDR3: TGTGCCATCAGTGGCACAGGGGACTCCTACGAGCGGTACTTC.

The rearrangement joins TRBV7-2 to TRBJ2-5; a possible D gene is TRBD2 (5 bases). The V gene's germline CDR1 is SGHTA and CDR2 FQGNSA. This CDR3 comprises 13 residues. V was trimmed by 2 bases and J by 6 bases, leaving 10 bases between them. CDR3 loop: CASSLWEPQTQYF. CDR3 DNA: TGTGCCAGCAGCTTATGGGAGCCACAGACCCAGTACTTC.

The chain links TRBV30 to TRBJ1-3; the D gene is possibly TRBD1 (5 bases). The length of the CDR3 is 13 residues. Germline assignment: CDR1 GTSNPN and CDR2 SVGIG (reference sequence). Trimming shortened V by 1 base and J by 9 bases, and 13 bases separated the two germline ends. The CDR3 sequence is CAWSALTARTIYF. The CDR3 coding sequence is TGTGCCTGGAGTGCCCTGACAGCGCGCACCATATATTTT.

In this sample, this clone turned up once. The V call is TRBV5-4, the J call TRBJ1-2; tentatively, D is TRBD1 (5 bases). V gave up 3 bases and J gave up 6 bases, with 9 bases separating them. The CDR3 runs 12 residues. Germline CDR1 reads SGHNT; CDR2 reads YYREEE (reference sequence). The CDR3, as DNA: TGTGCCAGCAGCTGGGGGGGGGATGGCTACACCTTC. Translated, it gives CASSWGGDGYTF.

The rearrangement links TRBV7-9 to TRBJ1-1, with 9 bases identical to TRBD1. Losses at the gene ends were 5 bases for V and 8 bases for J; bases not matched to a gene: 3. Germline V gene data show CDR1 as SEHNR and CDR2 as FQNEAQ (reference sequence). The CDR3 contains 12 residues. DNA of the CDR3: TGTGCCAGCAGCCCACAGGGGGCAGAAGCTTTCTTT. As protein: CASSPQGAEAFF.

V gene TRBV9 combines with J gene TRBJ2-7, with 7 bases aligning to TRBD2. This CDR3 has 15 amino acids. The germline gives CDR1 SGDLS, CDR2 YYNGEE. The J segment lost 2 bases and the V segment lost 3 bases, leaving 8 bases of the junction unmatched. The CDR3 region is CASSDQLAPTYEQYF. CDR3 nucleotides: TGTGCCAGCAGCGACCAACTAGCGCCCACCTACGAGCAGTACTTC.

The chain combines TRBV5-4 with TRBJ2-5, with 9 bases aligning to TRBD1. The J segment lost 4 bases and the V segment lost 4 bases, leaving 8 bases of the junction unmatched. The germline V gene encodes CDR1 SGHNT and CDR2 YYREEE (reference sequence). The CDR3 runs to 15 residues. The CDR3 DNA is TGTGCCAGCAGCCCCACGGGACAGGGTCGAGAGACCCAGTACTTC. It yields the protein CASSPTGQGRETQYF.

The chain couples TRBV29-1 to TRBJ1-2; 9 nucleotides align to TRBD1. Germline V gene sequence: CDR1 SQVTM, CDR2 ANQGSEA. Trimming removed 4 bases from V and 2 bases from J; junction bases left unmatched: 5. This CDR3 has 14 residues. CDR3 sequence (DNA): TGCAGCGTTGGGTCGACAGGGGGGAACTATGGCTACACCTTC. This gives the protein CSVGSTGGNYGYTF.

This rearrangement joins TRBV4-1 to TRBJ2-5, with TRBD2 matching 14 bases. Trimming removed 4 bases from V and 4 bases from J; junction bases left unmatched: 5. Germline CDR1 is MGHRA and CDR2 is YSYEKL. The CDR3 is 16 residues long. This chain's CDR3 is CASSPTTSGGAETQYF. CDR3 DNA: TGCGCCAGCAGCCCAACGACTAGCGGGGGGGCAGAGACCCAGTACTTC.

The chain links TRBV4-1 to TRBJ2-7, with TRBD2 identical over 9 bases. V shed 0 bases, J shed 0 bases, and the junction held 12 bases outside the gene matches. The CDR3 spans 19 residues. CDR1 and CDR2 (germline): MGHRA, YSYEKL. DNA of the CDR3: TGCGCCAGCAGCCAAGATCGGGGTAGCGGGGGATTTTCCTCCTACGAGCAGTACTTC. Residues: CASSQDRGSGGFSSYEQYF.

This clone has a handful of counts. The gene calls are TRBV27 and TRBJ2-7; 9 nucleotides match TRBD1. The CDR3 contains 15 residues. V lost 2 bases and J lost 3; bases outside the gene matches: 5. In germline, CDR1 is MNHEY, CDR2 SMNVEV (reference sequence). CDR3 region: CASSLTGQGFYEQYF. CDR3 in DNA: TGTGCCAGCAGTTTAACGGGACAGGGATTCTACGAGCAGTACTTC.

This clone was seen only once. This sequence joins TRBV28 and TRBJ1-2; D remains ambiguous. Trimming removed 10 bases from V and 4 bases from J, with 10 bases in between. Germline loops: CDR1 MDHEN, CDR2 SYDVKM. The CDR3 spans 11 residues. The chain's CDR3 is CATTESYGYTF. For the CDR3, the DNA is TGTGCCACCACGGAGTCCTATGGCTACACCTTC.

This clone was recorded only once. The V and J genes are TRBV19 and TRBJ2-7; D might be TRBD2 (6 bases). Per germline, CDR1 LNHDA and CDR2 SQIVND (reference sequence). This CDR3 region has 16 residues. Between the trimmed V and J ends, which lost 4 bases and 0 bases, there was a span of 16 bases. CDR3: CASSTPWREGSYEQYF. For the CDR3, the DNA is TGTGCCAGTAGTACCCCTTGGAGGGAAGGCTCCTACGAGCAGTACTTC. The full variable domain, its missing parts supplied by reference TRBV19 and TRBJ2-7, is DGGITQSPKYLFRKEGQNVTLSCEQNLNHDAMYWYRQDPGQGLRLIYYSQIVNDFQKGDIAEGYSVSREKKESFPLTVTSAQKNPTAFYLCASSTPWREGSYEQYFGPGTRLTVT.